The entry below gives a single T cell receptor (beta chain) sequence along with its context. The antigen is undetermined. The PCR employed 60 Vbeta primers together with 13 Jbeta primers. Sequencing used immunoSEQ multiplex PCR; TCRdb keeps in-frame clones, though not all of them. In total, the table holds around 130,000 clones. This record belongs to a study of cytomegalovirus exposure and HLA in healthy donors. General study points: Testing in vitro showed a few CMV-associated chains specific for CMV antigens. Sequencing depth roughly uniform across donors was assumed in presence/absence analyses.

The CDR3 sequence is 15 residues long. Trimming shortened V by 5 bases and J by 6 bases, and 20 bases separated the two germline ends. The sequence was collected from a woman aged 60-70 years in good health and CMV-seronegative. The sample consisted of PBMCs. This chain connects TRBV6-7 to TRBJ2-7, with D tentatively TRBD2 (5 bases). TRBV6-7 belongs to the ORF category, with a function that is uncertain. CDR3 coding DNA: TGTGCCAGCAGTGTCGGCCTGCGGGTTTGGTGCGAGCAGTACTTC. Protein product: CASSVGLRVWCEQYF.